This is a list of T cell receptor beta chains from one sample in a study of OX40 agonist ivuxolimab in advanced cancers. TCRdb's table, derived via immunoSEQ multiplex PCR, lists solely in-frame clones and lacks some. The table records fewer than 60,000 clones, 80% to 95% of them present only once. The specimen was CD4+ or CD8+ T cells sorted from blood, collected in a trial of the OX40 agonist ivuxolimab. The receptors here all came from an adult with an advanced solid tumor such as melanoma, head and neck, liver or kidney cancer. Both conserved end residues are part of each CDR3. The D gene is left open where the match is weak. For some rows the clone size is stated as once, few or many, or as a class when expanded; others skip it.

j_call d_call v_call clone_size cdr3_aa cdr3_nt
TRBJ1-5 - TRBV28 once CASSLEGQPQHF TGTGCCAGCAGTTTGGAGGGTCAGCCCCAGCATTTT
TRBJ1-1 - TRBV29-1 few CSAQGGGNTEAFF TGCAGCGCTCAGGGAGGGGGGAACACTGAAGCTTTCTTT
TRBJ2-1 TRBD1 TRBV11-2 - CASSRRTGNNEQFF TGTGCCAGCAGCAGGCGGACAGGCAACAATGAGCAGTTCTTC
TRBJ2-7 - TRBV11-2 - CASSRTGTSGSEQYF TGTGCCAGCAGTCGTACTGGGACCTCAGGATCCGAGCAGTACTTC
TRBJ2-7 TRBD1 TRBV6-4 - CASSSGQGTEQYF TGTGCCAGCAGCTCGGGACAGGGGACCGAGCAGTACTTC
TRBJ1-6 TRBD1 TRBV25-1 - CASNPGGFNSPLHF TGTGCCAGCAATCCAGGGGGTTTTAATTCACCCCTCCACTTT
TRBJ2-1 TRBD2 TRBV15 - CATSNGLAGGAYNEQFF TGTGCCACCTCCAACGGGCTAGCGGGGGGGGCCTACAATGAGCAGTTCTTC
TRBJ1-6 - TRBV10-3 - CAISTGTNNSPLHF TGTGCCATCAGTACCGGGACAAATAATTCACCCCTCCACTTT
TRBJ2-7 - TRBV6-1 - CAGGRQLYEQYF TGTGCCGGGGGTCGACAGCTCTACGAGCAGTACTTC
TRBJ1-4 - TRBV29-1 - CSVEDPGAGAGGEKLFF TGCAGCGTTGAAGACCCAGGGGCAGGGGCCGGAGGGGAAAAACTGTTTTTT
TRBJ2-5 TRBD1 TRBV27 - CASSPWTGNIETQYF TGTGCCAGCAGTCCTTGGACAGGGAATATAGAGACCCAGTACTTC
TRBJ2-7 TRBD2 TRBV5-4 - CASSSLTSGGREQYF TGTGCCAGCAGCTCTCTAACTAGCGGGGGGCGCGAGCAGTACTTC
TRBJ2-7 TRBD2 TRBV5-4 - CASSPGGGFTHEQYF TGTGCCAGCAGCCCCGGGGGGGGATTTACTCACGAGCAGTACTTC
TRBJ1-5 TRBD1 TRBV28 - CASSPKRTGRNQPQHF TGTGCCAGCAGCCCGAAGAGGACAGGGCGCAATCAGCCCCAGCATTTT
TRBJ2-1 TRBD2 TRBV28 - CASTPLAGGVNEQFF TGTGCCAGCACCCCACTAGCGGGAGGAGTCAATGAGCAGTTCTTC
TRBJ2-3 - TRBV28 - CASSGKGSRATYTDTQYF TGTGCCAGCAGCGGGAAGGGCTCACGAGCCACCTACACAGATACGCAGTATTTT
TRBJ2-7 - TRBV28 - CASSLGLGGYEQYF TGTGCCAGCAGTTTAGGGTTAGGGGGCTACGAGCAGTACTTC
TRBJ2-3 TRBD2 TRBV18 once CASSGTRYTDTQYF TGTGCCAGCTCAGGGACTAGGTACACAGATACGCAGTATTTT
TRBJ2-5 TRBD2 TRBV5-1 once CASSFSGDETQYF TGCGCCAGCAGCTTCAGCGGGGATGAGACCCAGTACTTC
TRBJ2-2 TRBD2 TRBV28 - CASSLWSLAGTNTGELFF TGTGCCAGCAGTTTATGGTCCCTAGCGGGGACCAACACCGGGGAGCTGTTTTTT
TRBJ2-2 - TRBV7-9 - CASSPPRGPANTGELFF TGTGCCAGCAGCCCACCAAGGGGACCCGCGAACACCGGGGAGCTGTTTTTT
TRBJ2-1 - TRBV7-2 - CASSSGPNNEQFF TGTGCCAGCAGTTCTGGCCCCAACAATGAGCAGTTCTTC
TRBJ1-4 - TRBV5-4 - CASSSTGEEKLFF TGTGCCAGCAGCTCGACGGGGGAAGAAAAACTGTTTTTT
TRBJ1-4 TRBD1 TRBV6-6 - CASSSDRGPEKLFF TGTGCCAGCAGTTCGGACAGGGGGCCTGAAAAACTGTTTTTT
TRBJ1-6 - TRBV11-2 few CATSQVNSPLHF TGTGCCACCTCTCAGGTTAATTCACCCCTCCACTTT
TRBJ1-5 - TRBV4-1 - CASSLQITGMGQPQHF TGCGCCAGCAGCTTACAAATAACGGGGATGGGTCAGCCCCAGCATTTT
TRBJ1-6 - TRBV19 - CASRSAVNSPLHF TGTGCCAGTAGGTCAGCAGTTAATTCACCCCTCCACTTT
TRBJ1-6 TRBD1 TRBV4-1 - CASSQPLQGPKSPLHF TGCGCCAGCAGCCAGCCCCTACAGGGGCCTAAATCACCCCTCCACTTT
TRBJ1-6 - TRBV2 - CASTRSPSSYNSPLHF TGTGCCAGCACCCGATCCCCCAGCTCCTATAATTCACCCCTCCACTTT
TRBJ2-7 - TRBV28 medium-sized CASSLGGGGYEQYF TGTGCCAGCAGTTTGGGGGGAGGGGGCTACGAGCAGTACTTC
TRBJ1-5 - TRBV5-1 once CASSLGQDNQPQHF TGCGCCAGCAGCTTGGGACAAGATAATCAGCCCCAGCATTTT
TRBJ2-2 - TRBV6-5 - CASSSWNTGELFF TGTGCCAGCAGTTCCTGGAACACCGGGGAGCTGTTTTTT
TRBJ1-2 - TRBV11-2 - CASSLETAVNYGYTF TGTGCCAGCAGCTTAGAGACAGCCGTTAACTATGGCTACACCTTC
TRBJ1-6 - TRBV27 few CASSLSTRSPLHF TGTGCCAGCAGTTTATCTACTCGTTCACCCCTCCACTTT
TRBJ2-1 - TRBV7-3 - CASSPAPNYNEQFF TGTGCCAGCAGTCCAGCACCTAATTACAATGAGCAGTTCTTC
TRBJ2-5 - TRBV13 few CASSFRRGETQYF TGTGCCAGCAGCTTTCGTAGGGGGGAGACCCAGTACTTC
TRBJ2-3 TRBD2 TRBV29-1 - CSVRGAGGPTDTQYF TGCAGCGTGAGGGGAGCGGGGGGGCCCACAGATACGCAGTATTTT
TRBJ2-2 TRBD2 TRBV7-2 - CASSPGLAGTGELFF TGTGCCAGCAGCCCCGGGCTAGCGGGTACCGGGGAGCTGTTTTTT
TRBJ2-1 - TRBV5-8 - CASRYSWDEQFF TGTGCCAGCAGGTATTCTTGGGATGAGCAGTTCTTC
TRBJ2-5 - TRBV28 - CASTLRTEISQGTQYF TGTGCCAGCACCCTCCGGACGGAGATTTCACAGGGGACCCAGTACTTC
TRBJ2-2 - TRBV7-2 - CASSLDRWGTGELFF TGTGCCAGCAGCTTAGACAGATGGGGGACCGGGGAGCTGTTTTTT
TRBJ1-5 - TRBV10-3 - CAISEKPVQPQHF TGTGCCATCAGTGAGAAGCCCGTTCAGCCCCAGCATTTT
TRBJ2-5 TRBD1 TRBV25-1 - CASSPKDREETQYF TGTGCCAGCAGTCCTAAGGACAGGGAAGAGACCCAGTACTTC
TRBJ2-2 TRBD1 TRBV9 once CASSPSLTTGDQDTGELFF TGTGCCAGCAGCCCCTCCCTTACTACAGGGGATCAGGACACCGGGGAGCTGTTTTTT
TRBJ2-5 - TRBV5-6 - CASSPRLTYQETQYF TGTGCCAGCAGTCCTAGACTTACGTACCAAGAGACCCAGTACTTC
TRBJ1-5 TRBD1 TRBV19 once CASSNPYRGRGNQPQHF TGTGCCAGTAGTAACCCCTACAGGGGGCGCGGAAATCAGCCCCAGCATTTT
TRBJ2-7 - TRBV5-1 - CASSLGGFLTYEQYF TGCGCCAGCAGCTTGGGGGGTTTTCTTACCTACGAGCAGTACTTC
TRBJ2-7 - TRBV5-1 - CASSTQRRSYEQYF TGCGCCAGCAGCACCCAGAGGAGGTCCTACGAGCAGTACTTC
TRBJ1-4 - TRBV27 - CASRGGRRKEKLFF TGTGCCAGCAGAGGGGGGCGCAGAAAAGAAAAACTGTTTTTT